What follows is one TCR beta chain and its context. This entry comes from a study of T cell changes during pregnancy in multiple sclerosis. This CDR3 region has 15 residues. Germline values: CDR1 SGHRS, CDR2 YFSETQ. V trimming: 5 bases; J trimming: 2 bases; junction bases outside the gene matches: 8. Measured with immunoSEQ multiplex PCR; TCRdb has only the in-frame clones, and not every one. Of roughly 100,000 clones in the sample, around 90% were seen once. This receptor was obtained from a female donor with multiple sclerosis, enrolled in a pregnancy study. The V gene is TRBV5-1, the J gene TRBJ2-3, with 7 bases matching TRBD1. Sequenced here: peripheral blood, sampled after pregnancy. The DNA for the CDR3 is TGCGCCAGCAGTGGAGGCAGGGGGTTCACAGATACGCAGTATTTT. This translates into CASSGGRGFTDTQYF.